This TCR beta chain is from a study of T cell changes during pregnancy in multiple sclerosis. V lost 4 bases and J lost 5, with 7 bases in between. This CDR3 contains 12 residues. Germline V gene lookup returns CDR1 SGDLS and CDR2 YYNGEE. Here immunoSEQ multiplex PCR was the method, and the copy in TCRdb shows in-frame clones only, minus some. The profile covers tens of thousands of clones, with roughly nine tenths appearing a single time and roughly 5.2% taken by the ten largest. Sequenced here: CD8+ T cells from peripheral blood mononuclear cells, sampled before pregnancy. This clonotype originated in a female donor with multiple sclerosis, enrolled in a pregnancy study. The chain has TRBV9 and TRBJ2-1, with D uncertain. The CDR3: CASSLSDNEQFF. CDR3 coding DNA: TGTGCCAGCAGCCTCAGTGACAATGAGCAGTTCTTC.